The 27 T cell receptor beta chains presented below share a single source sample, sequenced in a study of cytomegalovirus exposure and HLA in healthy donors listed by TCRdb under 2017. Library preparation was by the immunoSEQ multiplex PCR assay. This is the immuneACCESS table as TCRdb keeps it, with only in-frame sequences that have V and J called. A part of the clones is gone; compared with another copy, unresolved V genes explain less than half, and the rest is unexplained. The sample has roughly 230,000 clones on record, 80% to 95% of them singletons. The top ten constitute approximately 3.1% of the sample. Sequencing used PBMCs. These receptor sequences come from a woman under 40 in good health and CMV-seronegative.

This sequence joins TRBV9 and TRBJ1-2, with a weak D call TRBD1 (6 bases). There are 14 residues in the CDR3. Per the germline V gene, CDR1 is SGDLS and CDR2 is YYNGEE. The V end was cut by 4 bases, the J end by 4 bases, with 14 bases between. CDR3 DNA sequence: TGTGCCAGCAGCCCCCGAGGGGGGGCCTATGGCTACACCTTC. This codes for CASSPRGGAYGYTF.

The rearrangement joins TRBV11-3 to TRBJ2-2; a possible D gene is TRBD2 (5 bases). V was pared by 1 base and J by 5 bases, with 11 bases between. Germline CDR1 is SGHNT and CDR2 is YENEEA. The CDR3 runs to 15 residues. This CDR3 is CASSLGGLGTGELFF. The CDR3 DNA reads TGTGCCAGCAGCTTAGGAGGGCTAGGGACCGGGGAGCTGTTTTTT.

The chain is built from TRBV27 and TRBJ2-2; D unclear. The germline V and J ends were trimmed by 6 bases and 0 bases, with 11 bases remaining between them. Germline V gene sequence: CDR1 MNHEY, CDR2 SMNVEV (reference sequence). The CDR3 has 15 residues. In nucleotides, the CDR3 is TGTGCCAGCAGAGGACGCCTTGCGAACACCGGGGAGCTGTTTTTT. It is translated as CASRGRLANTGELFF.

The rearrangement joins TRBV14 to TRBJ2-2, with D perhaps TRBD2 (5 bases). The V and J ends lost 1 base and 4 bases respectively, with 10 bases between them. The germline V gene has CDR1 SGHDN and CDR2 FVKESK. The CDR3 sequence is 15 residues long. Here the CDR3 DNA reads TGTGCCAGCAGCCAAGGAGGGCCCGTCACCGGGGAGCTGTTTTTT. Its protein is CASSQGGPVTGELFF.

The chain recombines TRBV28 with TRBJ1-2; D not resolved. Per the germline V gene, CDR1 is MDHEN and CDR2 is SYDVKM. V lost 2 bases, J lost 8 bases, and 9 bases lay in between. This CDR3 is 12 amino acids long. The DNA of the CDR3 is TGTGCCAGCAGTTTAAGGGCCCGGGGCTACACCTTC. Its translation is CASSLRARGYTF.

About this clone itself: This sample includes further DNA sequences coding for the same CDR3. The chain is built from TRBV6-1 and TRBJ2-7; 10 positions match TRBD2. The CDR3 is 15 amino acids. Germline values: CDR1 MNHNS, CDR2 SASEGT. V gave up 4 bases and J gave up 0 bases; unmatched junction bases: 3. This CDR3 is CASSGLAGTSYEQYF. The DNA of the CDR3 is TGTGCCAGCAGTGGACTAGCGGGTACCTCCTACGAGCAGTACTTC.

This chain connects TRBV7-2 to TRBJ2-7; no reliable D call. The CDR3 runs to 11 residues. V was clipped by 4 bases and J by 6 bases, with 7 bases between them. The V gene's germline CDR1 is SGHTA and CDR2 FQGNSA. CDR3 coding DNA: TGTGCCAGCAGCTCCGACCGCGAGCAGTACTTC. Its protein is CASSSDREQYF.

The chain employs TRBV2 and TRBJ1-3; tentative D call: TRBD1 (5 bases). The CDR3 is 15 amino acids. V was clipped by 6 bases and J by 0 bases, with 12 bases between them. CDR1 is SNHLY, CDR2 FYNNEI, per germline. CDR3 nucleotides: TGTGCCAGCAGACCTACAGGTAGCTCTGGAAACACCATATATTTT. Translated, it gives CASRPTGSSGNTIYF.

The chain has TRBV2 and TRBJ2-2; D call uncertain. Trimming left V 2 bases short and J 7 bases short, with 14 bases between. This CDR3 has 15 residues. Germline V lookup: CDR1 SNHLY, CDR2 FYNNEI. The DNA for the CDR3 is TGTGCCAGCAGTGAAAGTAGGTCGCCTATCGGGGAGCTGTTTTTT. Encoded protein: CASSESRSPIGELFF.

This clone was observed many times. The CDR3 DNA reads as TGCGCCAGCAGGCGGGACTCGTCCGGGGAGCTGTTTTTT. It encodes CASRRDSSGELFF. This chain uses TRBV5-1 with TRBJ2-2; possibly TRBD2 for D (6 bases). Germline V CDR1 and CDR2: SGHRS, YFSETQ. The ends were cut back, 5 bases at V and 6 bases at J, with 11 bases in the middle. CDR3 length equals 13 residues.

The DNA of the CDR3 is TGTGCCAGCTCACCAGAGATCGGGGGGCAGAACGAGCAGTACTTC. The encoded protein is CASSPEIGGQNEQYF. This chain connects TRBV18 to TRBJ2-7; D is possibly TRBD2 (7 bases). Trimming removed 2 bases from V and 5 bases from J, with 16 bases in between. CDR1 is KGHSH, CDR2 LQKENI, per germline. The CDR3 sequence is 15 residues long.

Only one count was recorded for this clone. V gene TRBV18 combines with J gene TRBJ1-1, with D uncertain. Germline V gene data show CDR1 as KGHSH and CDR2 as LQKENI. This CDR3 comprises 14 residues. Trimming cost V 2 bases and J 0 bases, with 7 bases left between them. The CDR3 coding sequence is TGTGCCAGCTCACCAGGAACAGTGAACACTGAAGCTTTCTTT. Its translation: CASSPGTVNTEAFF.

The chain is built from TRBV2 and TRBJ2-4; maybe TRBD2 (7 bases). Germline V CDR1 and CDR2: SNHLY, FYNNEI. The CDR3 sequence is 14 residues long. The ends were cut back, 5 bases at V and 8 bases at J, with 16 bases in the middle. The CDR3 here is CASSPMIGGDIQYF. The DNA for the CDR3 is TGTGCCAGCAGTCCCATGATAGGGGGGGACATTCAGTACTTC.

The rearrangement uses TRBV10-3 and TRBJ2-2; no clear D gene. The CDR3 length is 12 residues. With 0 bases removed from V and 15 bases from J, the gap between germline ends came to 11 bases. Germline V CDR1 and CDR2: ENHRY, SYGVKD. The CDR3, as DNA: TGTGCCATCAGTGAGTCGGAACGTCGGTTGTTTTTT. Protein: CAISESERRLFF.

This rearrangement joins TRBV7-9 to TRBJ2-7; D gene ambiguous. CDR1 SEHNR and CDR2 FQNEAQ come from the germline V gene (reference sequence). V gave up 2 bases and J gave up 6 bases, with 8 bases separating them. The CDR3 has 12 residues. The DNA of the CDR3 is TGTGCCAGCAGCTTATTTGGTGTCGAGCAGTACTTC. Protein sequence: CASSLFGVEQYF. The full variable domain, with the rest looked up from reference TRBV7-9 and TRBJ2-7, is DTGVSQNPRHKITKRGQNVTFRCDPISEHNRLYWYRQTLGQGPEFLTYFQNEAQLEKSRLLSDRFSAERPKGSFSTLEIQRTEQGDSAMYLCASSLFGVEQYFGPGTRLTVT.

This chain links TRBV30 with TRBJ2-2; D remains ambiguous. Trimming removed 0 bases from V and 0 bases from J, with 5 bases in between. The germline gives CDR1 GTSNPN, CDR2 SVGIG (reference sequence). The CDR3 is 14 residues long. The CDR3 region has the DNA TGTGCCTGGAGTGTCTGGGCGAACACCGGGGAGCTGTTTTTT. Translated: CAWSVWANTGELFF.

The gene calls are TRBV7-2 and TRBJ2-7, with D perhaps matching TRBD2 (6 bases). The CDR3 is 14 residues long. Germline-derived CDR1 and CDR2 are SGHTA and FQGNSA. The V gene lost 4 bases and the J gene lost 0 bases, with 10 bases spanning the gap. CDR3 in amino acids: CASSSGLRSYEQYF. The CDR3 DNA follows: TGTGCCAGCAGCTCTGGACTACGCTCCTACGAGCAGTACTTC.

This clone was seen a single time. Other nucleotide sequences in the sample specify the same CDR3. CDR3 DNA: TGTGCCAGCAGCGTAGACGTGGGGGAGCTGTTTTTT. It specifies CASSVDVGELFF. The gene calls are TRBV9 and TRBJ2-2; no reliable D call. Germline CDR1 is SGDLS and CDR2 is YYNGEE. Trimming took off 0 bases at V and 8 bases at J, with 5 bases between the two ends. There are 12 residues in the CDR3.

This clone was observed a few times. The chain couples TRBV7-2 to TRBJ2-7; D possibly corresponds to TRBD2 (6 bases). From germline, CDR1 is SGHTA and CDR2 FQGNSA. The CDR3 is made up of 13 amino acids. Trimming pared 4 bases from V and 3 bases from J, leaving 10 bases between. CDR3 loop: CASSYAGSYEQYF. The CDR3, as DNA: TGTGCCAGCAGCTATGCGGGAAGCTACGAGCAGTACTTC.

The chain uses TRBV7-3 and TRBJ2-2; D might be TRBD1 (6 bases). This CDR3 has 17 residues. Between the trimmed V and J ends, which lost 4 bases and 1 base, there was a span of 16 bases. Germline loops: CDR1 SGHTA, CDR2 FQGTGA. CDR3 in amino acids: CASSSNRGGENTGELFF. In DNA, the CDR3 is TGTGCCAGCAGCTCGAATCGAGGGGGTGAGAACACCGGGGAGCTGTTTTTT.

This chain links TRBV6-5 with TRBJ2-2; maybe TRBD1 (6 bases). The V end lost 8 bases, the J end lost 3 bases, and 10 bases lay between the germline ends. The CDR3 length is 13 residues. Looked up from germline, CDR1 is MNHEY and CDR2 is SVGAGI. The CDR3 sequence is CASGRQDTGELFF. CDR3 bases: TGTGCCAGCGGCCGACAGGACACCGGGGAGCTGTTTTTT.

This CDR3 reads CASRDRVFYGYTF. CDR3 sequence (DNA): TGTGCCAGCAGAGACAGGGTTTTCTATGGCTACACCTTC. The chain recombines TRBV5-6 with TRBJ1-2, with 7 bases aligning to TRBD1. The CDR3 loop spans 13 amino acids. CDR1 is SGHDT and CDR2 is YYEEEE in the germline V gene. V lost 5 bases, J lost 4 bases, and 5 bases stayed unmatched.

This chain connects TRBV27 to TRBJ2-1; D is undetermined. The CDR3 extends over 12 amino acids. V was pared by 5 bases and J by 6 bases, with 8 bases between. The germline V gene has CDR1 MNHEY and CDR2 SMNVEV (reference sequence). The CDR3 bases are TGTGCCAGCAGTCCAGGAGTCAATGAGCAGTTCTTC. This codes for CASSPGVNEQFF.

CDR3 bases: TGTGCCAGCAGCGACCGAAAGGGACGGAATGGCTACACCTTC. Its protein product is CASSDRKGRNGYTF. This chain uses TRBV7-2 with TRBJ1-2; TRBD1 is a possible D gene (5 bases). V was cut by 5 bases and J by 6 bases, with 16 bases left in between. The CDR3 has 14 amino acids. The germline gives CDR1 SGHTA, CDR2 FQGNSA.

Details on this clone: Given a far larger clone just one base away, this is likely a sequencing read error. V and J are TRBV6-5 and TRBJ1-5; perhaps TRBD1 as D (5 bases). The germline V gene has CDR1 MNHEY and CDR2 SVGAGI. V was trimmed by 5 bases and J by 1 base, leaving 6 bases between them. The CDR3 runs to 13 residues. CDR3 nucleotides: TGTGCCAGCAGTGGGGGAAGCAATCAGCCCCAGCATTTT. Translation: CASSGGSNQPQHF.

Turning to this clone: Other DNA sequences in the same sample also yield this CDR3. The chain recombines TRBV9 with TRBJ2-3; 12 bases line up with TRBD2. There are 16 residues in the CDR3. Germline-derived CDR1 and CDR2 are SGDLS and YYNGEE. J gave up 3 bases and V 0 bases, and 2 bases lay outside the gene matches. CDR3 in amino acids: CASSVGLAGATDTQYF. CDR3 bases: TGTGCCAGCAGCGTAGGACTAGCGGGAGCGACAGATACGCAGTATTTT.

The genes are TRBV29-1 and TRBJ2-2; D is ambiguous. V was clipped by 7 bases and J by 1 base, with 10 bases between them. The CDR3 has 13 residues. Germline V gives CDR1 SQVTM, CDR2 ANQGSEA. The CDR3 spells CSAIDKNTGELFF. The CDR3 nucleotides read TGCAGCGCTATAGACAAGAACACCGGGGAGCTGTTTTTT.